These 32 T cell receptor beta chains came from one sample sequenced in a study of shared clonotypes between healthy human individuals. Sequenced by immunoSEQ multiplex PCR; TCRdb stores in-frame clones only, minus some. Of about 1.9 million clones listed, 93% are singletons. The naive CD8 population came from CD45RO-negative cells selected for CCR7, without terminally differentiated effector memory CD45RA+ cells. The sequencing input was naive CD8+ T cells from PBMCs. Source of these receptors: a man younger than 35 in good health. Some clones in this sample may be carry-over from other donors' samples.

The V gene is TRBV19, the J gene TRBJ1-2, with D unresolved. Germline CDR1 is LNHDA and CDR2 is SQIVND (reference sequence). The CDR3 has 14 residues. With 5 bases removed from V and 6 bases from J, the gap between germline ends came to 16 bases. The CDR3: CASSFDLIGDGYTF. The CDR3 region has the DNA TGTGCCAGTAGTTTTGACTTAATTGGAGATGGCTACACCTTC.

The J gene is TRBJ1-4, the V gene TRBV7-3; D is ambiguous. There are 16 residues in the CDR3. CDR1 is SGHTA, CDR2 FQGTGA, per germline. The V and J ends lost 0 bases and 7 bases respectively, with 15 bases between them. For the CDR3, the DNA is TGTGCCAGCAGCTTAACGTTTACAGAAGAGCCTGAAAAACTGTTTTTT. This sequence encodes CASSLTFTEEPEKLFF.

J is TRBJ2-7 and V is TRBV15; possibly TRBD1 for D (5 bases). Germline values: CDR1 LNHNV, CDR2 YYDKDF (reference sequence). Deletions cut 3 bases from V and 2 bases from J, with 8 bases between. CDR3 length equals 13 residues. The CDR3 coding sequence is TGTGCCACCAGCAGTCGACAGACCTACGAGCAGTACTTC. It translates to CATSSRQTYEQYF. The whole variable domain, filled in from reference TRBV15 and TRBJ2-7, reads DAMVIQNPRYQVTQFGKPVTLSCSQTLNHNVMYWYQQKSSQAPKLLFHYYDKDFNNEADTPDNFQSRRPNTSFCFLDIRSPGLGDTAMYLCATSSRQTYEQYFGPGTRLTVT.

This chain links TRBV9 with TRBJ2-2; 7 bases are shared with TRBD1. V shed 3 bases and J 4 bases; nucleotides not matched to a gene: 15. The germline V gene has CDR1 SGDLS and CDR2 YYNGEE. This CDR3 is 18 amino acids long. The CDR3 spells CASSGGPSGTALTGELFF. The CDR3 DNA is TGTGCCAGCAGCGGAGGGCCATCCGGGACAGCGCTCACCGGGGAGCTGTTTTTT. The whole variable domain, remainder taken from reference TRBV9 and TRBJ2-2, is DSGVTQTPKHLITATGQRVTLRCSPRSGDLSVYWYQQSLDQGLQFLIQYYNGEERAKGNILERFSAQQFPDLHSELNLSSLELGDSALYFCASSGGPSGTALTGELFFGEGSRLTVL.

The V gene is TRBV27, the J gene TRBJ2-2, with 11 bases matching TRBD2. From germline, CDR1 is MNHEY and CDR2 SMNVEV (reference sequence). The CDR3 length is 18 residues. Losses at the gene ends were 5 bases for V and 2 bases for J; bases not matched to a gene: 10. The CDR3 region is CASSPRLLAGANTGELFF. In DNA, the CDR3 is TGTGCCAGCAGTCCTAGATTACTAGCGGGAGCCAACACCGGGGAGCTGTTTTTT.

This clone was observed once. V and J are TRBV2 and TRBJ2-7; 7 bases fit TRBD2. After removal of 6 bases from V and 7 bases from J, the junction contained 12 bases not matched to a gene. The CDR3 loop spans 14 amino acids. Germline CDR1 SNHLY, CDR2 FYNNEI. The CDR3 nucleotides read TGTGCCAGCAGGTGGGGGGAGGGCCTTCAGGAGCAGTACTTC. Encoded protein: CASRWGEGLQEQYF.

This chain connects TRBV25-1 to TRBJ2-3; tentative D call: TRBD1 (5 bases). In germline, CDR1 is MGHDK, CDR2 SYGVNS. Trimming cost V 3 bases and J 4 bases, with 11 bases left between them. This CDR3 is built from 14 residues. The CDR3 nucleotides are TGTGCCAGCAGTGACGGGTTAGGGGCAGATACGCAGTATTTT. It is translated as CASSDGLGADTQYF.

The rearrangement links TRBV10-1 to TRBJ1-1; tentative D call: TRBD1 (6 bases). This CDR3 has 13 amino acids. CDR1 is WNHNN, CDR2 SYGVQD, per germline (reference sequence). The V and J ends lost 2 bases and 6 bases respectively, with 10 bases between them. The CDR3 is CASSEMRGAEAFF. CDR3 nucleotides: TGCGCCAGCAGTGAGATGAGGGGGGCTGAAGCTTTCTTT.

V and J are TRBV11-1 and TRBJ1-1; 8 bases are a match to TRBD1. This CDR3 has 17 residues. V was clipped by 5 bases and J by 2 bases; unmatched bases: 13. Germline assignment: CDR1 SGHAT and CDR2 FQDESV (reference sequence). The CDR3 is CASSPDRDRTFNTEAFF. In DNA form, the CDR3 reads TGTGCCAGCAGCCCCGATAGGGACAGGACCTTTAACACTGAAGCTTTCTTT.

This clone has only a few counts. The gene calls are TRBV20-1 and TRBJ1-2; unclear D gene. Trimming removed 1 base from V and 4 bases from J, with 4 bases in between. The CDR3 sequence is 11 residues long. Germline CDR1 reads DFQATT; CDR2 reads SNEGSKA (reference sequence). The CDR3 DNA is TGCAGTGCTAGAGTTCCCTATGGCTACACCTTC. This sequence encodes CSARVPYGYTF.

The chain is built from TRBV5-6 and TRBJ2-7, with 9 bases matching TRBD2. Trimming at V came to 0 bases and at J to 3 bases, leaving 4 bases not matched to a gene. In germline, CDR1 is SGHDT, CDR2 YYEEEE. The CDR3 contains 15 residues. The CDR3, as DNA: TGTGCCAGCAGCTTGGGAGTAGCGGGAGACTACGAGCAGTACTTC. This gives the protein CASSLGVAGDYEQYF.

The rearrangement uses TRBV27 and TRBJ2-1; D might be TRBD1 (5 bases). The CDR3 length is 15 residues. CDR1 is MNHEY, CDR2 SMNVEV, per germline (reference sequence). V was cut by 3 bases and J by 4 bases, with 13 bases left in between. The CDR3 DNA reads as TGTGCCAGCAGTTTGAGGCAGGGCCTTTACAATGAGCAGTTCTTC. Protein sequence: CASSLRQGLYNEQFF.

This chain links TRBV7-8 with TRBJ2-1, with D maybe TRBD2 (6 bases). CDR3 length equals 16 residues. The V gene's germline CDR1 is SGHVS and CDR2 FQNEAQ. V was trimmed by 1 base and J by 2 bases, leaving 12 bases between them. CDR3 DNA sequence: TGTGCCAGCAGCTTAGATAGGCGGGGTACCTACAATGAGCAGTTCTTC. Translating it yields CASSLDRRGTYNEQFF. Complete variable domain (other parts from reference TRBV7-8 and TRBJ2-1): GAGVSQSPRYKVAKRGQDVALRCDPISGHVSLFWYQQALGQGPEFLTYFQNEAQLDKSGLPSDRFFAERPEGSVSTLKIQRTQQEDSAVYLCASSLDRRGTYNEQFFGPGTRLTVL.

The gene calls are TRBV27 and TRBJ2-5; D is possibly TRBD2 (7 bases). There are 16 residues in the CDR3. Germline lookup yields CDR1 MNHEY and CDR2 SMNVEV (reference sequence). Trimming took off 7 bases at V and 0 bases at J, with 18 bases between the two ends. The CDR3: CASKNQQGGDQETQYF. The CDR3 nucleotides are TGTGCCAGCAAGAACCAACAGGGAGGGGACCAAGAGACCCAGTACTTC.

V usage is TRBV7-8 and J usage is TRBJ1-1; D is uncertain. The CDR3 runs 14 residues. Germline CDR1 and CDR2: SGHVS and FQNEAQ. V lost 5 bases, J lost 4 bases, and 14 bases lay in between. This chain's CDR3 is CASSPLGSLTEAFF. The CDR3 DNA follows: TGTGCCAGCAGCCCCCTTGGGAGCCTCACTGAAGCTTTCTTT. Looking up the rest from reference TRBV7-8 and TRBJ1-1 gives the full variable domain: GAGVSQSPRYKVAKRGQDVALRCDPISGHVSLFWYQQALGQGPEFLTYFQNEAQLDKSGLPSDRFFAERPEGSVSTLKIQRTQQEDSAVYLCASSPLGSLTEAFFGQGTRLTVV.

The chain combines TRBV9 with TRBJ2-1, with TRBD2 identical over 9 bases. The CDR3 is 17 residues long. Per the germline V gene, CDR1 is SGDLS and CDR2 is YYNGEE. The V gene end was trimmed by 1 base and the J gene end by 5 bases; junction bases not matched to a gene: 10. CDR3 bases: TGTGCCAGCAGCGTAAGTGGGGCGGCGGGAGGGCACAATGAGCAGTTCTTC. Translating it yields CASSVSGAAGGHNEQFF.

The rearrangement links TRBV12-5 to TRBJ2-7; 7 positions match TRBD1. CDR1 and CDR2 from the germline V gene are LGHNT and FRNRAP. V shed 7 bases, J shed 0 bases, and the junction held 9 bases outside the gene matches. This CDR3 is built from 15 residues. DNA of the CDR3: TGTGCTAGTGCCGATGACAGGGTTTTCTCCTACGAGCAGTACTTC. This codes for CASADDRVFSYEQYF. Supplemented by reference TRBV12-5 and TRBJ2-7, the full variable domain reads DARVTQTPRHKVTEMGQEVTMRCQPILGHNTVFWYRQTMMQGLELLAYFRNRAPLDDSGMPKDRFSAEMPDATLATLKIQPSEPRDSAVYFCASADDRVFSYEQYFGPGTRLTVT.

The table lists this clone with a count of one. The rearrangement joins TRBV7-9 to TRBJ1-2, with D unresolved. The germline V and J ends were trimmed by 0 bases and 6 bases, with 17 bases remaining between them. This CDR3 is built from 16 residues. Looked up from germline, CDR1 is SEHNR and CDR2 is FQNEAQ (reference sequence). The CDR3, as DNA: TGTGCCAGCAGCTTAGCCTGGGTTCCCAGTAGCGATGGCTACACCTTC. Protein sequence: CASSLAWVPSSDGYTF.

The chain uses TRBV7-9 and TRBJ2-1; the D is unclear. From germline, CDR1 is SEHNR and CDR2 FQNEAQ (reference sequence). V lost 5 bases to trimming and J lost 0 bases, with 14 bases between them. This CDR3 has 16 residues. The CDR3 bases are TGTGCCAGCAGCCCGCAGGCCTTGAGCTCCTACAATGAGCAGTTCTTC. This sequence encodes CASSPQALSSYNEQFF.

This clone was recorded a few times. This chain connects TRBV19 to TRBJ2-5; 7 bases align to TRBD1. CDR3 length: 13 amino acids. Trimming cost V 11 bases and J 2 bases; bases outside gene matches: 8. Germline V gene lookup returns CDR1 LNHDA and CDR2 SQIVND (reference sequence). The CDR3 protein is CALTGQKQETQYF. CDR3 nucleotide sequence: TGTGCCCTAACGGGACAGAAGCAAGAGACCCAGTACTTC.

The gene calls are TRBV19 and TRBJ1-1; D ambiguous. The CDR3 consists of 12 residues. Trimming took 9 bases from V and 6 from J, leaving 14 bases between them. CDR1 LNHDA and CDR2 SQIVND come from the germline V gene (reference sequence). CDR3 nucleotide sequence: TGTGCCAGCTACGGGGAGGTGGCTGAAGCTTTCTTT. As protein: CASYGEVAEAFF.

Note on this clone: The same CDR3 arises from other DNA sequences in this sample as well. The CDR3 loop is CASSYSAPSYEQYF. The CDR3 DNA reads TGTGCCAGCAGTTACTCGGCCCCCTCCTACGAGCAGTACTTC. The chain joins TRBV6-5 to TRBJ2-7; D uncertain. Looked up from germline, CDR1 is MNHEY and CDR2 is SVGAGI. This CDR3 region has 14 residues. The V and J ends lost 0 bases and 0 bases respectively, with 6 bases between them.

This chain links TRBV5-8 with TRBJ2-7, with TRBD1 as a possible D gene (5 bases). Trimming cost V 4 bases and J 3 bases, with 11 bases left between them. The germline CDR1 and CDR2 sequences are SGHTS and YDEGEE. The CDR3 consists of 13 residues. Here the CDR3 DNA reads TGTGCCAGCAGCCACGGACAAGACTACGAGCAGTACTTC. Translated: CASSHGQDYEQYF.

In this sample, this clone turned up a few times. This chain connects TRBV7-2 to TRBJ2-4, with a tentative D call TRBD2 (5 bases). The CDR3 consists of 16 residues. The V end was cut by 1 base, the J end by 8 bases, with 18 bases between. Germline V gives CDR1 SGHTA, CDR2 FQGNSA. CDR3 nucleotides: TGTGCCAGCAGCTTAGAGAGAGGGATTCTCGGTGACATTCAGTACTTC. Translated: CASSLERGILGDIQYF.

V and J are TRBV27 and TRBJ2-1; D gene ambiguous. The CDR3 has 14 amino acids. V was shortened by 7 bases and J by 0 bases, with 10 bases between the two germline ends. Germline values: CDR1 MNHEY, CDR2 SMNVEV (reference sequence). CDR3 loop: CASMTDSSYNEQFF. The CDR3 nucleotides read TGTGCCAGCATGACGGATAGCTCCTACAATGAGCAGTTCTTC.

The chain has TRBV15 and TRBJ1-2, with D unclear. The CDR3 sequence is 13 residues long. Germline-derived CDR1 and CDR2 are LNHNV and YYDKDF (reference sequence). Between the trimmed V and J ends, which lost 1 base and 8 bases, there was a span of 11 bases. CDR3 sequence reads: CATSRGGGEGYTF. In DNA form, the CDR3 reads TGTGCCACCAGCAGAGGTGGTGGGGAAGGCTACACCTTC.

J is TRBJ2-5 and V is TRBV4-1; D is perhaps TRBD2 (7 bases). Germline CDR1 reads MGHRA; CDR2 reads YSYEKL. The CDR3 consists of 17 residues. Trimming removed 0 bases from V and 7 bases from J, with 21 bases in between. The DNA of the CDR3 is TGCGCCAGCAGCCAAGATCTAAGGTCGGGGGGCGCAGGGACCCAGTACTTC. Protein: CASSQDLRSGGAGTQYF.

The genes are TRBV7-9 and TRBJ1-3, with D uncertain. The CDR3 length is 13 residues. The germline V gene has CDR1 SEHNR and CDR2 FQNEAQ (reference sequence). Trimming left V 5 bases short and J 3 bases short, with 8 bases between. CDR3 amino acids: CASSPTRGNTIYF. CDR3 DNA: TGTGCCAGCAGCCCGACCCGTGGAAACACCATATATTTT.

The rearrangement joins TRBV7-8 to TRBJ2-3, with 9 positions matching TRBD2. The germline V gene encodes CDR1 SGHVS and CDR2 FQNEAQ. The CDR3 extends over 19 amino acids. V shed 5 bases, J shed 2 bases, and the junction held 17 bases outside the gene matches. In DNA, the CDR3 is TGTGCCAGCAGCCGCCAGACTGAGCGACTAGCGGAAAACACAGATACGCAGTATTTT. It translates to CASSRQTERLAENTDTQYF.

The chain links TRBV5-8 to TRBJ2-5, with 11 bases that match TRBD1. CDR1 is SGHTS, CDR2 YDEGEE, per germline. Unmatched junction bases numbered 7, after V lost 4 bases and J lost 5 bases. CDR3 length equals 15 residues. The CDR3 region is CASSIGQGAKETQYF. The CDR3, as DNA: TGTGCCAGCAGCATTGGACAGGGGGCTAAGGAGACCCAGTACTTC.

The chain couples TRBV27 to TRBJ2-2; D might be TRBD2 (5 bases). The CDR3 totals 15 residues. Trimming left V 4 bases short and J 6 bases short, with 15 bases between. The germline gives CDR1 MNHEY, CDR2 SMNVEV (reference sequence). In DNA form, the CDR3 reads TGTGCCAGCAGTTCGCCGGGATCCGCACCCGGGGAGCTGTTTTTT. Translated: CASSSPGSAPGELFF.

V and J are TRBV15 and TRBJ2-7; D may be TRBD2 (5 bases). The CDR3 is 13 amino acids. V lost 5 bases and J lost 3, with 11 bases in between. The V gene's germline CDR1 is LNHNV and CDR2 YYDKDF (reference sequence). The CDR3 sequence is CATSAVGDYEQYF. The DNA of the CDR3 is TGTGCCACCAGCGCTGTCGGGGACTACGAGCAGTACTTC.